This TCR beta chain came from a study of T cells in Graves' hyperthyroidism and ophthalmopathy. Study-wide points: It was a median approximately 6.9 months before onset that the model predicted ophthalmopathy. Ophthalmopathy stood apart from stable hyperthyroidism in a 13 V-J model. The majority of expanded thyroid clonotypes above 0.001 also appeared in blood.

Amplification of TCR beta CDR3 regions used RNA as the template. The HTBI primer set drove a first-round RT-PCR of the TCR CDR3. Via MiXCR, TCRdb re-called the multiplex PCR reads, giving one row per CDR3 protein. The data show about 540,000 distinct CDR3 sequences, around 42% seen once. With respect to this clonotype: Its antigen is still unknown.

Exclusions: uncontrolled infection, other autoimmune disease, pregnancy, lactation. The V and J ends lost 3 bases and 7 bases, in that order; junction bases with no gene match: 11. The length of the CDR3 is 14 residues. CDR1 and CDR2 from the germline V gene are DFQATT and SNEGSKA (reference sequence). The sample consisted of peripheral blood or thyroid tissue (not recorded which). This TCR came from a woman aged 18-29 years with Graves' hyperthyroidism. The V and J genes are TRBV20-1 and TRBJ2-7; 8 nucleotides agree with TRBD2. The CDR3 here is CSARYGRAYNEQYF. The CDR3 DNA sequence: TGCAGTGCTAGGTACGGGAGGGCCTACAATGAGCAGTACTTC.